This paragraph covers one T cell receptor beta chain sequence. This sample was included in a study of blood T cell repertoires in COVID-19. Libraries were prepared by immunoSEQ multiplex PCR; TCRdb keeps only in-frame clonotypes and omits some of them. The table includes tens of thousands of clones, around 87% detected once. Per the germline V gene, CDR1 is SGHRS and CDR2 is YFSETQ. After removal of 0 bases from V and 5 bases from J, the junction contained 5 bases not matched to a gene. The CDR3 spans 15 residues. The TCR was taken from an older woman with COVID-19, enrolled during active disease. The J gene is TRBJ1-1, the V gene TRBV5-1; 9 nucleotides line up with TRBD1. The sequenced material came from peripheral blood. DNA for the CDR3: TGCGCCAGCAGCTTGGACAGGGGGCCTTGGACTGAAGCTTTCTTT. This gives the protein CASSLDRGPWTEAFF.